The entry below gives a single T cell receptor beta chain sequence along with its context. This entry belongs to a study of T-cell reconstitution after alpha-beta-depleted transplantation in children. CDR1 is MNHEY and CDR2 is SVGAGI in the germline V gene. Losses at the gene ends were 4 bases for V and 0 bases for J; bases not matched to a gene: 4. This CDR3 has 16 residues. This sample's TCRbeta library carried unique molecular identifier barcodes. One entry per CDR3 protein results from TCRdb running MiXCR on the PCR reads. The sample has 200,000 to 250,000 distinct CDR3 sequences, approximately 9.5% seen once.

The TCR originated in a human donor who donated a stem cell graft to a child with acute lymphoblastic leukemia. This chain connects TRBV6-5 to TRBJ2-7; 12 bases align to TRBD2. Sample: PBMCs from the stem cell graft donor, taken from the stem cell graft. CDR3 residues: CASSLGLAGNSYEQYF. CDR3 coding DNA: TGTGCCAGCAGTTTAGGACTAGCGGGGAACTCCTACGAGCAGTACTTC.